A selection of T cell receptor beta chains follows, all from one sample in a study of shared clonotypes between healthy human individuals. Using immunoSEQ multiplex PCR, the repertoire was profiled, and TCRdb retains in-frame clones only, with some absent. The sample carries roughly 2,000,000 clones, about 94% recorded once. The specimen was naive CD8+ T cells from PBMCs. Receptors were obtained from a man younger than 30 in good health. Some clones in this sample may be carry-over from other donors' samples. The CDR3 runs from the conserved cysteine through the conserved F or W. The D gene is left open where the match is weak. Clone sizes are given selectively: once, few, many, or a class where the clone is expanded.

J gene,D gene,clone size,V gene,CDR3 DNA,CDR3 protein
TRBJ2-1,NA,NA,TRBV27,TGTGCCAGCAGTTTAATGCCGTCCCACAATGAGCAGTTCTTC,CASSLMPSHNEQFF
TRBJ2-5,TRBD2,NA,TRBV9,TGTGCCAGCAGCGTGGGCGGGAGGGCAGAGACCCAGTACTTC,CASSVGGRAETQYF
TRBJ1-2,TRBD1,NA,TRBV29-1,TGCAGCGTTTCCACTTGGACAGGGGGCCTCCTTGGTGGCTACACCTTC,CSVSTWTGGLLGGYTF
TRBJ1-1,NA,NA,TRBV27,TGTGCCAGCAGCCCCGCATTGAACACTGAAGCTTTCTTT,CASSPALNTEAFF
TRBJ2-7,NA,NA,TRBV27,TGTGCCAGCAGTTTGGTCCGGACCACCGAGCAGTACTTC,CASSLVRTTEQYF
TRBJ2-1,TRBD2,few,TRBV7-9,TGTGCCAGCAGCTTCAGCGGGGTTAGGGCCAATGAGCAGTTCTTC,CASSFSGVRANEQFF
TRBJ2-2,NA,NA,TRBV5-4,TGTGCCAGCAGCTTGGGTAACAGGGCGCCCGGGGAGCTGTTTTTT,CASSLGNRAPGELFF
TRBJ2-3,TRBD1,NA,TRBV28,TGTGCCAGCAGTTCACAGGGGAGTTTGGCAGATACGCAGTATTTT,CASSSQGSLADTQYF
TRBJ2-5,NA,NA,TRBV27,TGTGCCAGCAGTTCCCCCCGCGTCGGGGAAGAGACCCAGTACTTC,CASSSPRVGEETQYF
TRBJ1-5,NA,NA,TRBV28,TGTGCCAGCAGTTTCAGGGCCGATCAGCCCCAGCATTTT,CASSFRADQPQHF
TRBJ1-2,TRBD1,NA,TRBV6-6,TGTGCCAGCAGGATAGACTCGACAGGGGGTCACTATGGCTACACCTTC,CASRIDSTGGHYGYTF
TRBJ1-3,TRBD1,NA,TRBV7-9,TGTGCCAGCAGCTGGAATGACAGGGGAGGAAACACCATATATTTT,CASSWNDRGGNTIYF
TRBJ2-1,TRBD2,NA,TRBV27,TGTGCCAGCAGATCCGGGACTAGCGGATACAATGAGCAGTTCTTC,CASRSGTSGYNEQFF
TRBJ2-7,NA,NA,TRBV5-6,TGTGCCAGCAGCGGAAACAGGGACCTCTACGAGCAGTACTTC,CASSGNRDLYEQYF
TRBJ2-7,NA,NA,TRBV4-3,TGCGCCAGCAGCCAAGAACCGAGCGGAGGTACCTACGAGCAGTACTTC,CASSQEPSGGTYEQYF
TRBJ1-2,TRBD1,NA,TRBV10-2,TGCGCCAGCTGGACAGGGCGGCCCTATGGCTACACCTTC,CASWTGRPYGYTF
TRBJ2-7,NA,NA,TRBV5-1,TGCGCCAGCAGCTTCCGACAGGAGATAAGCTCCTACGAGCAGTACTTC,CASSFRQEISSYEQYF
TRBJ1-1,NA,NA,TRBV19,TGTGCCAGTAGTAGTAGTGGGGCAGGCCATAACGCTGAAGCTTTCTTT,CASSSSGAGHNAEAFF
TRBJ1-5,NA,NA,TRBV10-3,TGTGCCATCAGTGAGTCAGGGCGGGGCAGCAGCAATCAGCCCCAGCATTTT,CAISESGRGSSNQPQHF
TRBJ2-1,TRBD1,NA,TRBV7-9,TGTGCCAGCAGCCCTGGGACAGACTACCACTACAATGAGCAGTTCTTC,CASSPGTDYHYNEQFF
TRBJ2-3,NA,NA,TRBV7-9,TGTGCCAGCAGCTTAGCGCTTCTAAGAACAGATACGCAGTATTTT,CASSLALLRTDTQYF
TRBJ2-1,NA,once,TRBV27,TGTGCCAGCAGTTTGGGGGCGGGTGATGAGCAGTTCTTC,CASSLGAGDEQFF
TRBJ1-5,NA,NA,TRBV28,TGTGCCAGCAGTCTCAGACCGAGCAATCAGCCCCAGCATTTT,CASSLRPSNQPQHF
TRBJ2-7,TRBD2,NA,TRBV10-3,TGTGCCATCAGTGAGCTTAGCGGGGACTACGAGCAGTACTTC,CAISELSGDYEQYF
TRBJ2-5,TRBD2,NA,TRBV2,TGTGCCAGCATCCCCCCCGGGACTAAAATTCAAGAGACCCAGTACTTC,CASIPPGTKIQETQYF
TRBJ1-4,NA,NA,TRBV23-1,TGCGCCAGCAACCTCCCGGGAGGGATCGGTGAAAAACTGTTTTTT,CASNLPGGIGEKLFF
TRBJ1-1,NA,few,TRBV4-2,TGTGCCAGCAGCCAAGTAGAGGGGAGGACTGAAGCTTTCTTT,CASSQVEGRTEAFF
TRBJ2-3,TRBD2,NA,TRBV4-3,TGCGCCAGCAGCCCACGGGAGGGGATTACAGATACGCAGTATTTT,CASSPREGITDTQYF
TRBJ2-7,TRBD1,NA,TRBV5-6,TGTGCCAGCAGCTTGGGACAGGGGTTTAACGAGCAGTACTTC,CASSLGQGFNEQYF
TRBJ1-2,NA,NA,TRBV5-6,TGTGCCAGCACCGCAGGGACCCTAGAAAATGGCTACACCTTC,CASTAGTLENGYTF
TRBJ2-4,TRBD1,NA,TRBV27,TGTGCCAGCAGTGGGGACAGCAGTATTCAGTACTTC,CASSGDSSIQYF
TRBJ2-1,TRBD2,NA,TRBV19,TGTGCCAGCACTAGCGCACAGAGCTCCTACAATGAGCAGTTCTTC,CASTSAQSSYNEQFF
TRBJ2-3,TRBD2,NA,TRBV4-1,TGCGCCATTTCACTAGCGAGTAGCACAGATACGCAGTATTTT,CAISLASSTDTQYF
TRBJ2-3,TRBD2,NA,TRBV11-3,TGTGCCAGCAGCCAGGGACTAGCGGGCACAGATACGCAGTATTTT,CASSQGLAGTDTQYF
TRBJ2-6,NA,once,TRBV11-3,TGTGCCAGCAGCGGGAGGAACTCTGGGGCCAACGTCCTGACTTTC,CASSGRNSGANVLTF
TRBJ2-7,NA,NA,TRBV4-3,TGCGCCAGCAGCCCCGGGACCGCAACCTACGAGCAGTACTTC,CASSPGTATYEQYF
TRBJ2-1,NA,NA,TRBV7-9,TGTGCCAGCAGCTTAGGGTATAACAATGAGCAGTTCTTC,CASSLGYNNEQFF
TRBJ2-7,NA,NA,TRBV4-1,TGCGCCAGCAGCCATGCCGGGAACTACGAGCAGTACTTC,CASSHAGNYEQYF
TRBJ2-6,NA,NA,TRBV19,TGTGCCAGTAGTCCGCTTTTTGGGGGGGCCAACGTCCTGACTTTC,CASSPLFGGANVLTF
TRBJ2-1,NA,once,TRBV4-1,TGCGCCAGCAGCCAAGTTAGCAACCGCCTAAACAATGAGCAGTTCTTC,CASSQVSNRLNNEQFF
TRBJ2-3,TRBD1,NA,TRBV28,TGTGCCAGCAGACTAGGGACAGGGAGGGAAGATACGCAGTATTTT,CASRLGTGREDTQYF
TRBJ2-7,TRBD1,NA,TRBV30,TGTGCCTGGAGTGTGGGGACAGGGATGCACGAGCAGTACTTC,CAWSVGTGMHEQYF
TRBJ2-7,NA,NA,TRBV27,TGTGCCAGCAGTCCGACCGGGACGGTAAGCGGCGAGCAGTACTTC,CASSPTGTVSGEQYF
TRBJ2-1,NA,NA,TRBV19,TGTGCCAGTAGTGTCGGGACGGCACCCTACAATGAGCAGTTCTTC,CASSVGTAPYNEQFF
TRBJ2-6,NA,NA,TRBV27,TGTGCCAGCACCCTTCACTCTGGGGCCAACGTCCTGACTTTC,CASTLHSGANVLTF
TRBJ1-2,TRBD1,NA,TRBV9,TGTGCCAGCAGCGCCGCCGGGACAGGGGTATATGGCTACACCTTC,CASSAAGTGVYGYTF
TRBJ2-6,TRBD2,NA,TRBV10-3,TGTGCCATCAGTCTTGCGGGAGATGAAATAAGCTCTGGGGCCAACGTCCTGACTTTC,CAISLAGDEISSGANVLTF
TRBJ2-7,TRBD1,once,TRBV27,TGTGCCAGCAGTGGGCTTGGACAGGGAGAGCAGTACTTC,CASSGLGQGEQYF
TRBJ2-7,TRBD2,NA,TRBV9,TGTGCCAGCAGCGTGCAACTAGCGAGCGACGAGCAGTACTTC,CASSVQLASDEQYF
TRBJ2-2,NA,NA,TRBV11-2,TGTGCCAGCAGCTTGTGGCAGGGTAACACCGGGGAGCTGTTTTTT,CASSLWQGNTGELFF
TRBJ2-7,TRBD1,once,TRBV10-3,TGTGCCATCAGTGGAGGGACAGGGCCCTACGAGCAGTACTTC,CAISGGTGPYEQYF
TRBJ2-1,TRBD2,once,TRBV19,TGTGCCAGTAGTATAAAGGCTAGCGGGAGAATGGATGAGCAGTTCTTC,CASSIKASGRMDEQFF
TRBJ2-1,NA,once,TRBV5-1,TGCGCCAGCAGCTACGCGGGGCCCCGGGATGAGCAGTTCTTC,CASSYAGPRDEQFF
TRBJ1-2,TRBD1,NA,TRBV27,TGTGCCAGCAGTTTCGGTCAGGGGGCGCTAGGCTATGGCTACACCTTC,CASSFGQGALGYGYTF
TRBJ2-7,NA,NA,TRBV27,TGTGCCAGCAGACCCCGGCTCGGGCTGGGTGCAGAGCAGTACTTC,CASRPRLGLGAEQYF
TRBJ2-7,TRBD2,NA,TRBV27,TGTGCCAGCAGCCCCGGGAGGTCCTACGAGCAGTACTTC,CASSPGRSYEQYF
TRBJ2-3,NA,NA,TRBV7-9,TGTGCCAGCAGCCCACCCTCGCAGGGGGGTAGCACAGATACGCAGTATTTT,CASSPPSQGGSTDTQYF
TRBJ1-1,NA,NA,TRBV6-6,TGTGCCAGCAGTTGGGGGGTAGAAGAAGCTTTCTTT,CASSWGVEEAFF
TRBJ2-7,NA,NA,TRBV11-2,TGTGCCAGCAGCTTAGAGGGGGGTGAGACCTACGAGCAGTACTTC,CASSLEGGETYEQYF
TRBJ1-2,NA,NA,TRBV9,TGTGCCAGCAGCGTAGCTTCCACGGTCTCCTATGGCTACACCTTC,CASSVASTVSYGYTF